The clone carrying this T cell receptor (beta chain) was recorded many times. Its antigen is still unknown. Regions amplified from RNA transcripts were the TCR beta CDR3 regions. First-round RT-PCR of the TCR CDR3 relied on the HTBI primer set. MiXCR, applied by TCRdb to the multiplex PCR reads, yields one record per CDR3 protein. The sample has some 760,000 distinct CDR3 sequences, about 14% seen once. Patients aged 18 to 65 had newly diagnosed hyperthyroidism that had lasted under 2 months. This record belongs to a study of T cells in Graves' hyperthyroidism and ophthalmopathy. Regarding the study as a whole: From stable hyperthyroidism, ophthalmopathy was set apart by a 13 V-J model.

J gave up 1 base and V 5 bases, and 7 bases lay outside the gene matches. CDR3 size: 15 residues. CDR1 is SGHTA and CDR2 is FQGNSA in the germline V gene. V usage is TRBV7-2 and J usage is TRBJ2-7; TRBD2 matches at 8 bases. This TCR derives from a woman under 30 with Graves' hyperthyroidism. Specimen: blood. The DNA for the CDR3 is TGTGCCAGCAGCGCTGCTAGCGGGCAGTCCTACGAGCAGTACTTC. Protein product: CASSAASGQSYEQYF.